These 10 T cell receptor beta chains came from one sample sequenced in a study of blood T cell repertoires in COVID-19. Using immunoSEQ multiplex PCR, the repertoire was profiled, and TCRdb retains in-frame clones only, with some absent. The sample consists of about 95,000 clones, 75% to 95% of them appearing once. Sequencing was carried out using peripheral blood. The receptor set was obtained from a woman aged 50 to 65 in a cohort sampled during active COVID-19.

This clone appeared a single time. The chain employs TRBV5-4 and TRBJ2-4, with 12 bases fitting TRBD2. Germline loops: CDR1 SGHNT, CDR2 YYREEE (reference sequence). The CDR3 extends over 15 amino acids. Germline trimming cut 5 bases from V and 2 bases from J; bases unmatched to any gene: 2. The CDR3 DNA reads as TGTGCCAGCAGTCTAGCGGGGGGGCCCAAAAACATTCAGTACTTC. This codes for CASSLAGGPKNIQYF.

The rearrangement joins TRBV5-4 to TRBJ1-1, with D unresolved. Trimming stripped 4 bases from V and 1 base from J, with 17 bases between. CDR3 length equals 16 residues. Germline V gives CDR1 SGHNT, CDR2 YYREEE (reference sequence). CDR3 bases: TGTGCCAGCAGCCTCCCCGCAGCGATAGGGAACACTGAAGCTTTCTTT. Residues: CASSLPAAIGNTEAFF. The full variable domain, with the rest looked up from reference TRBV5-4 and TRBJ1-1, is ETGVTQSPTHLIKTRGQQVTLRCSSQSGHNTVSWYQQALGQGPQFIFQYYREEENGRGNFPPRFSGLQFPNYSSELNVNALELDDSALYLCASSLPAAIGNTEAFFGQGTRLTVV.

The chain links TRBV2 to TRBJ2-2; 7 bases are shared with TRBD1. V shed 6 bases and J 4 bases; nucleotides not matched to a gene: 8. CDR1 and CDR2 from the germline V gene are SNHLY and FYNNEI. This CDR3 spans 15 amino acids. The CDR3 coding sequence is TGTGCCAGCAGGGCCGGGACAGTGCCCACCGGGGAGCTGTTTTTT. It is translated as CASRAGTVPTGELFF. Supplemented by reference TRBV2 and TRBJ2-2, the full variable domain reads EPEVTQTPSHQVTQMGQEVILRCVPISNHLYFYWYRQILGQKVEFLVSFYNNEISEKSEIFDDQFSVERPDGSNFTLKIRSTKLEDSAMYFCASRAGTVPTGELFFGEGSRLTVL.

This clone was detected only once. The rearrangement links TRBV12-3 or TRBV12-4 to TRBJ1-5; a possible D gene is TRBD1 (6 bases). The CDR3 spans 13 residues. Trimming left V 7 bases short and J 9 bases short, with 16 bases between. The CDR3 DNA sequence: TGTGCCAGCACCCAAAGACAGGCCGGGCCCCAGCATTTT. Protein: CASTQRQAGPQHF.

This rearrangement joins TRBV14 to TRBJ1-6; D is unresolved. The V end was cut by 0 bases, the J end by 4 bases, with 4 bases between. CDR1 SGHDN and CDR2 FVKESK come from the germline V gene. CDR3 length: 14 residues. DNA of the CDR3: TGTGCCAGCAGCCAAGATTCGTATAATTCACCCCTCCACTTT. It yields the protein CASSQDSYNSPLHF.

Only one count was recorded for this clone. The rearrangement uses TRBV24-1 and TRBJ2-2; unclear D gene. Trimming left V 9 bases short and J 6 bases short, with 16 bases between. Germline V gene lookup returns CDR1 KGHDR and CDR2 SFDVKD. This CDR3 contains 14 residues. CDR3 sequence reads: CATGPSQRPGELFF. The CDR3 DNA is TGTGCCACCGGGCCCTCCCAACGGCCCGGGGAGCTGTTTTTT.

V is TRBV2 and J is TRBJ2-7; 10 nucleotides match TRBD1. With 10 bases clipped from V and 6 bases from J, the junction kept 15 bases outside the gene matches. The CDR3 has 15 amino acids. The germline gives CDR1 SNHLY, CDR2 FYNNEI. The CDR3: CATKKGDRGRGEQYF. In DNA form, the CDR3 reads TGTGCCACCAAGAAGGGGGACAGGGGAAGGGGCGAGCAGTACTTC.

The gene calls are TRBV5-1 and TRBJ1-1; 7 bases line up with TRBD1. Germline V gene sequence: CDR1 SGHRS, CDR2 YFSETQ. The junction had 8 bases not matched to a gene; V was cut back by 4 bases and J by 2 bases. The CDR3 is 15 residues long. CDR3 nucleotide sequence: TGCGCCAGCAGCGAGACAGGGCTCGCCAACACTGAAGCTTTCTTT. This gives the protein CASSETGLANTEAFF.

The CDR3 bases are TGCGCCAGCAGCTTGGTGGCTAGCGGGGGGGTAGATACGCAGTATTTT. Residues: CASSLVASGGVDTQYF. The chain is built from TRBV5-1 and TRBJ2-3, with 12 bases fitting TRBD2. Per germline, CDR1 SGHRS and CDR2 YFSETQ. After removal of 0 bases from V and 5 bases from J, the junction contained 4 bases not matched to a gene. The CDR3 runs 16 residues.

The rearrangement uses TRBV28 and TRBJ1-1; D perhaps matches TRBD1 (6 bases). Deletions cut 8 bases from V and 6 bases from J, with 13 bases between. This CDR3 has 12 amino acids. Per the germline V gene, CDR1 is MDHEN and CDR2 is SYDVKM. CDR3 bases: TGTGCCAGCCTGAGGGGGGGCTCTGAAGCTTTCTTT. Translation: CASLRGGSEAFF.